The 25 T cell receptor beta chains presented below share a single source sample, sequenced in a study of cytomegalovirus exposure and HLA in healthy donors. Data came from immunoSEQ multiplex PCR; TCRdb stores just in-frame clones and leaves some out. The data show about 330,000 clones, approximately 90% seen once. The material sequenced was PBMCs. The receptors stem from a woman under 40 in good health and CMV-seropositive.

The J gene is TRBJ1-5, the V gene TRBV5-1; TRBD1 might be the D (6 bases). The CDR3 length is 13 residues. The germline CDR1 and CDR2 sequences are SGHRS and YFSETQ. V was trimmed by 1 base and J by 4 bases, leaving 6 bases between them. The DNA of the CDR3 is TGCGCCAGCAGCTTGACAGGGAATCAGCCCCAGCATTTT. Its translation is CASSLTGNQPQHF.

V gene TRBV15 combines with J gene TRBJ2-7; 8 bases align to TRBD1. V shed 5 bases, J shed 6 bases, and the junction held 6 bases outside the gene matches. The CDR3 sequence is 13 residues long. CDR1 and CDR2 (germline): LNHNV, YYDKDF (reference sequence). The CDR3 nucleotides read TGTGCCACCAGCGTGGACAGGGTTGGCGAGCAGTACTTC. Translating gives CATSVDRVGEQYF. The full variable domain, with the rest looked up from reference TRBV15 and TRBJ2-7, is DAMVIQNPRYQVTQFGKPVTLSCSQTLNHNVMYWYQQKSSQAPKLLFHYYDKDFNNEADTPDNFQSRRPNTSFCFLDIRSPGLGDTAMYLCATSVDRVGEQYFGPGTRLTVT.

The V call is TRBV7-9, the J call TRBJ2-7; TRBD2 matches 9 bases. This CDR3 contains 13 residues. CDR1 SEHNR and CDR2 FQNEAQ come from the germline V gene (reference sequence). The ends lost 4 bases at V and 8 bases at J; junction bases unmatched: 6. The CDR3 is CASSWREGLQQYF. DNA for the CDR3: TGTGCCAGCAGCTGGCGGGAGGGCCTCCAGCAGTACTTC.

The V and J genes are TRBV27 and TRBJ2-1, with 11 positions matching TRBD2. The ends lost 6 bases at V and 4 bases at J; junction bases unmatched: 5. The germline CDR1 and CDR2 sequences are MNHEY and SMNVEV (reference sequence). There are 15 residues in the CDR3. CDR3 residues: CASSTLAGAYNEQFF. DNA of the CDR3: TGTGCCAGCAGCACACTAGCGGGAGCATACAATGAGCAGTTCTTC.

The chain combines TRBV28 with TRBJ2-7, with D unresolved. V was pared by 0 bases and J by 5 bases, with 11 bases between. Germline CDR1 is MDHEN and CDR2 is SYDVKM. This CDR3 comprises 14 residues. As DNA, the CDR3 is TGTGCCAGCAGTTTATGGGGCCAGAACCACGAGCAGTACTTC. Translation: CASSLWGQNHEQYF. Supplemented by reference TRBV28 and TRBJ2-7, the full variable domain reads DVKVTQSSRYLVKRTGEKVFLECVQDMDHENMFWYRQDPGLGLRLIYFSYDVKMKEKGDIPEGYSVSREKKERFSLILESASTNQTSMYLCASSLWGQNHEQYFGPGTRLTVT.

The rearrangement links TRBV7-2 to TRBJ1-2; D may be TRBD1 (6 bases). The V gene lost 1 base and the J gene lost 4 bases, with 13 bases spanning the gap. This CDR3 is 15 amino acids long. Germline-derived CDR1 and CDR2 are SGHTA and FQGNSA. CDR3 region: CASSLGSGVGYGYTF. The CDR3, as DNA: TGTGCCAGCAGCTTAGGGTCAGGGGTTGGCTATGGCTACACCTTC. Using reference TRBV7-2 and TRBJ1-2 for the parts outside the CDR3, the full variable domain is GAGVSQSPSNKVTEKGKDVELRCDPISGHTALYWYRQSLGQGLEFLIYFQGNSAPDKSGLPSDRFSAERTGGSVSTLTIQRTQQEDSAVYLCASSLGSGVGYGYTFGSGTRLTVV.

The V gene is TRBV30, the J gene TRBJ1-1; tentatively, D is TRBD1 (5 bases). Trimming pared 4 bases from V and 5 bases from J, leaving 17 bases between. Germline V CDR1 and CDR2: GTSNPN, SVGIG (reference sequence). The CDR3 is made up of 14 amino acids. CDR3 coding DNA: TGTGCCTGGATTAGCGCAGGGATTGCAACTGAAGCTTTCTTT. It translates to CAWISAGIATEAFF.

The gene calls are TRBV7-2 and TRBJ2-1; D is possibly TRBD2 (5 bases). CDR1 is SGHTA and CDR2 is FQGNSA in the germline V gene. The CDR3 runs 14 residues. Trimming removed 0 bases at V and 7 bases at J, with 10 bases between. The CDR3 DNA sequence: TGTGCCAGCAGCTTAGCGGGAGTCCGGAATGAGCAGTTCTTC. Translating it yields CASSLAGVRNEQFF.

The rearrangement uses TRBV7-7 and TRBJ2-2; TRBD1 is a possible D gene (5 bases). CDR1 SSHAT and CDR2 FNYEAQ come from the germline V gene (reference sequence). Deletions cut 2 bases from V and 4 bases from J, with 14 bases between. The CDR3 is 16 amino acids. CDR3 sequence (DNA): TGTGCCAGCAGCTTAAGGCAGGGCGGCCCCACCGGGGAGCTGTTTTTT. It yields the protein CASSLRQGGPTGELFF.

The rearrangement joins TRBV4-3 to TRBJ2-7; 7 bases map to TRBD1. Germline loops: CDR1 LGHNA, CDR2 YSLEER. This CDR3 contains 15 residues. Trimming cost V 3 bases and J 4 bases; bases outside gene matches: 9. Here the CDR3 DNA reads TGCGCCAGCAGCCAGCTTTGGGGACAGACGTACGAGCAGTACTTC. Encoded protein: CASSQLWGQTYEQYF.

This chain links TRBV2 with TRBJ2-1; 14 bases are shared with TRBD2. The CDR3 is 18 residues long. Germline V gene data show CDR1 as SNHLY and CDR2 as FYNNEI. The junction had 11 bases not matched to a gene; V was cut back by 4 bases and J by 6 bases. The CDR3 protein is CASSAAGTSGGLINEQFF. The CDR3 coding sequence is TGTGCCAGCAGTGCAGCTGGGACTAGCGGGGGTTTGATCAATGAGCAGTTCTTC.

The count of this clone is one. The chain recombines TRBV7-2 with TRBJ2-1, with D tentatively TRBD2 (5 bases). The V end lost 2 bases, the J end lost 5 bases, and 7 bases lay between the germline ends. Looked up from germline, CDR1 is SGHTA and CDR2 is FQGNSA. The CDR3 is 13 residues long. CDR3 protein: CASSLTTNNEQFF. As DNA, the CDR3 is TGTGCCAGCAGCTTAACGACTAACAATGAGCAGTTCTTC. Complete variable domain (other parts from reference TRBV7-2 and TRBJ2-1): GAGVSQSPSNKVTEKGKDVELRCDPISGHTALYWYRQSLGQGLEFLIYFQGNSAPDKSGLPSDRFSAERTGGSVSTLTIQRTQQEDSAVYLCASSLTTNNEQFFGPGTRLTVL.

J is TRBJ1-1 and V is TRBV27; 7 bases align to TRBD1. The CDR3 consists of 18 residues. The V gene's germline CDR1 is MNHEY and CDR2 SMNVEV (reference sequence). V was clipped by 4 bases and J by 1 base; unmatched bases: 15. DNA of the CDR3: TGTGCCAGCAGTTGGGACCCGACAGGGTCGGTTCGGAACACTGAAGCTTTCTTT. Translated, it gives CASSWDPTGSVRNTEAFF.

The chain has TRBV4-3 and TRBJ1-2; D gene uncertain. CDR3 length: 14 amino acids. Deletions cut 0 bases from V and 8 bases from J, with 13 bases between. Germline V gene sequence: CDR1 LGHNA, CDR2 YSLEER. The CDR3 DNA is TGCGCCAGCAGCCAAGACAAAGGGATTTACGGCTACACCTTC. This codes for CASSQDKGIYGYTF.

The CDR3 DNA reads as TGTGCCAGCAGCTCACAGGTTGAAGCTTTCTTT. Amino acids: CASSSQVEAFF. The genes are TRBV5-6 and TRBJ1-1, with D perhaps matching TRBD1 (5 bases). CDR1 and CDR2 (germline): SGHDT, YYEEEE. The CDR3 runs 11 residues. The V and J ends lost 3 bases and 7 bases respectively, with 7 bases between them.

The chain links TRBV2 to TRBJ2-7, with 8 bases fitting TRBD2. Trimming at V came to 6 bases and at J to 2 bases, leaving 15 bases not matched to a gene. This CDR3 is 17 amino acids long. The germline V gene encodes CDR1 SNHLY and CDR2 FYNNEI. In DNA form, the CDR3 reads TGTGCCAGCAGCGATTCCCCATTAGCGGGACGCGCCTACGAGCAGTACTTC. Translating it yields CASSDSPLAGRAYEQYF.

This clone came up many times. CDR3 in amino acids: CASRDRNRGSTYGYTF. The CDR3 DNA follows: TGTGCCAGCAGGGATCGCAACAGGGGGTCTACCTATGGCTACACCTTC. The chain is built from TRBV2 and TRBJ1-2, with 8 bases that match TRBD1. The junction had 13 bases not matched to a gene; V was cut back by 6 bases and J by 4 bases. This CDR3 comprises 16 residues. Germline CDR1 reads SNHLY; CDR2 reads FYNNEI. The complete variable domain, with remaining parts taken from reference TRBV2 and TRBJ1-2, reads EPEVTQTPSHQVTQMGQEVILRCVPISNHLYFYWYRQILGQKVEFLVSFYNNEISEKSEIFDDQFSVERPDGSNFTLKIRSTKLEDSAMYFCASRDRNRGSTYGYTFGSGTRLTVV.

The CDR3 nucleotides are TGTGCCAGCAGCTTAATTGCTAGCGGGCCTTACAATGAGCAGTTCTTC. Translating gives CASSLIASGPYNEQFF. The chain joins TRBV7-3 to TRBJ2-1; TRBD2 matches at 8 bases. CDR1 SGHTA and CDR2 FQGTGA come from the germline V gene. V shed 1 base, J shed 4 bases, and the junction held 6 bases outside the gene matches. The CDR3 length is 16 residues.

Remarks on this clone: The junction and the germline gene differ at one end; a read error may be behind it. The chain couples TRBV7-2 to TRBJ2-7; 7 nucleotides line up with TRBD1. Germline V gene sequence: CDR1 SGHTA, CDR2 FQGNSA. The CDR3 covers 16 residues. The CDR3 loop is CASSPTVQGYSHEQYF. The CDR3 nucleotides are TGTGCCAGCAGCCCTACAGTACAGGGGTACTCCCACGAGCAGTACTTC.

The chain combines TRBV4-3 with TRBJ2-3; TRBD2 is a possible D gene (6 bases). The CDR3 covers 15 residues. V lost 4 bases to trimming and J lost 1 base, with 12 bases between them. Germline CDR1 LGHNA, CDR2 YSLEER. For the CDR3, the DNA is TGCGCCAGCAGCCGCGGGGTTATCGGCACAGATACGCAGTATTTT. It codes for CASSRGVIGTDTQYF.

The chain uses TRBV4-2 and TRBJ1-1; D gene unclear. This CDR3 is 17 amino acids long. V lost 2 bases to trimming and J lost 1 base, with 17 bases between them. Germline CDR1 LGHNA, CDR2 YNFKEQ. CDR3: CASSQTPGRDPNTEAFF. CDR3 in DNA: TGTGCCAGCAGCCAAACCCCGGGGAGGGATCCGAACACTGAAGCTTTCTTT.

This CDR3 reads CASTIGALPQHF. Written as DNA, the CDR3 is TGTGCCAGCACCATCGGAGCCCTGCCCCAGCATTTT. The V call is TRBV28, the J call TRBJ1-5, with D unclear. The ends were cut back, 7 bases at V and 9 bases at J, with 13 bases in the middle. The CDR3 covers 12 residues. Germline loops: CDR1 MDHEN, CDR2 SYDVKM.

This clone was seen a single time. CDR3 region: CASSPTGIGEQFF. Here the CDR3 DNA reads TGTGCCAGCAGTCCCACGGGTATCGGTGAGCAGTTCTTC. V is TRBV6-5 and J is TRBJ2-1; D gene uncertain. The V end was cut by 5 bases, the J end by 9 bases, with 14 bases between. This CDR3 is built from 13 residues. Germline V gives CDR1 MNHEY, CDR2 SVGAGI.

This clone has more than one count but fewer than ten. This rearrangement joins TRBV2 to TRBJ1-6, with D perhaps matching TRBD1 (5 bases). The CDR3 runs to 15 residues. In germline, CDR1 is SNHLY, CDR2 FYNNEI. The germline V and J ends were trimmed by 0 bases and 9 bases, with 12 bases remaining between them. CDR3 nucleotide sequence: TGTGCCAGCAGTGAAGCGGTCAGGGCGGGTTCACCCCTCCACTTT. Translating gives CASSEAVRAGSPLHF.

This clone was seen a single time. The chain recombines TRBV30 with TRBJ2-1, with 12 nucleotides matching TRBD2. The CDR3 totals 15 residues. V dropped 3 bases and J dropped 4; count of bases not matched to a gene: 4. Germline V CDR1 and CDR2: GTSNPN, SVGIG (reference sequence). The CDR3 spells CAWSPTSGGYNEQFF. The CDR3 coding sequence is TGTGCCTGGAGCCCTACTAGCGGGGGGTACAATGAGCAGTTCTTC. The full variable domain, in which reference TRBV30 and TRBJ2-1 provide the parts outside the CDR3, is SQTIHQWPATLVQPVGSPLSLECTVEGTSNPNLYWYRQAAGRGLQLLFYSVGIGQISSEVPQNLSASRPQDRQFILSSKKLLLSDSGFYLCAWSPTSGGYNEQFFGPGTRLTVL.